The source of this T cell receptor beta chain is a study of PD-1 and CTLA-4 blockade in melanoma. Germline V CDR1 and CDR2: LGHNA, YSLEER. CDR3 length: 14 amino acids. Trimming took 3 bases from V and 1 from J, leaving 10 bases between them. Sequenced by immunoSEQ multiplex PCR; TCRdb stores in-frame clones only, minus some. The sample includes 10,000 to 13,000 clones, 80% to 90% of them seen just once. This rearrangement joins TRBV4-3 to TRBJ2-7, with unresolved D. The TCR originated in a human donor with melanoma. Source: CD8+ T cells from peripheral blood, taken from a patient given anti-PD-1 treatment. For the CDR3, the DNA is TGCGCCAGCAGCCAGGAGCAAACTTCCTACGAGCAGTACTTC. Its protein is CASSQEQTSYEQYF.